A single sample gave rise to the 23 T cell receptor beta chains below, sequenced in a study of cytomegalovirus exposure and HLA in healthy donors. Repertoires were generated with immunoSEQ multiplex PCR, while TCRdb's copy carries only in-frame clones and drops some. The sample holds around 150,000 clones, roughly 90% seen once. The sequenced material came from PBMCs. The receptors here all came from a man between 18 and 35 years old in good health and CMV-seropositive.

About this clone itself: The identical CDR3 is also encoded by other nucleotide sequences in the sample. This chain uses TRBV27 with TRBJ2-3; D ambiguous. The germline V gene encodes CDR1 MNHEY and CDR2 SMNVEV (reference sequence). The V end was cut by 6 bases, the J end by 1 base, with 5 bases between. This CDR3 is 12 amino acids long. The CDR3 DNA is TGTGCCAGCAGCTCTGGCACAGATACGCAGTATTTT. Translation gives CASSSGTDTQYF.

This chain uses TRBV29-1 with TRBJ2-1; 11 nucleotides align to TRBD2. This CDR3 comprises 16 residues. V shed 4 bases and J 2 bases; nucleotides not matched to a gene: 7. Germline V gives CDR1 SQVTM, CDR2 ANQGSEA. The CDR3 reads CSVVFRLAGPYNEQFF. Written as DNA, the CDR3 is TGCAGCGTTGTCTTCCGACTAGCGGGACCCTACAATGAGCAGTTCTTC.

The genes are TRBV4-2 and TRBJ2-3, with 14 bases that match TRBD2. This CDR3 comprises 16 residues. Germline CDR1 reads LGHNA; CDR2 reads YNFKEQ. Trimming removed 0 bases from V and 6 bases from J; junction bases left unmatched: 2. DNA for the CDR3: TGTGCCAGCAGCCAAGAGAGACTAGCGGGAGGGGATACGCAGTATTTT. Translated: CASSQERLAGGDTQYF.

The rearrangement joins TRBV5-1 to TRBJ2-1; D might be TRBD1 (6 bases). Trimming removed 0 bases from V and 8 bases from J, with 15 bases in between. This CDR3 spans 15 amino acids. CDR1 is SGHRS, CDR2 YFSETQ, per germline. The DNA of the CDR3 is TGCGCCAGCAGCTTGGGGACAGTGCAGGGACATGAGCAGTTCTTC. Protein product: CASSLGTVQGHEQFF.

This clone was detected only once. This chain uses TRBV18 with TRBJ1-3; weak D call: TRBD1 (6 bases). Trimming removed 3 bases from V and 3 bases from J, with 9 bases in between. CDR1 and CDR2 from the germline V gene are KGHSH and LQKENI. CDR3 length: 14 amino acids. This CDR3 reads CASSPSRGGNTIYF. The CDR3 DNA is TGTGCCAGCTCACCGAGCAGGGGTGGAAACACCATATATTTT.

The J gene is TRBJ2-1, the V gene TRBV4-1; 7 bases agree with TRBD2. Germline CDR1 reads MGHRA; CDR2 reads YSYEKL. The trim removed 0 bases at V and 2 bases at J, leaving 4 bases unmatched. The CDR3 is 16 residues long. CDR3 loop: CASSQDLGTTYNEQFF. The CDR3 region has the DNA TGCGCCAGCAGCCAAGATCTTGGGACTACCTACAATGAGCAGTTCTTC.

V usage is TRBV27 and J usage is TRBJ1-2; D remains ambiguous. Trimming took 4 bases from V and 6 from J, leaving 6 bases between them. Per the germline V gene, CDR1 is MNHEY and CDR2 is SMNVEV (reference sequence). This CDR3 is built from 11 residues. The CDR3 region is CASSSPHGYTF. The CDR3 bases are TGTGCCAGCAGTTCCCCTCATGGCTACACCTTC.

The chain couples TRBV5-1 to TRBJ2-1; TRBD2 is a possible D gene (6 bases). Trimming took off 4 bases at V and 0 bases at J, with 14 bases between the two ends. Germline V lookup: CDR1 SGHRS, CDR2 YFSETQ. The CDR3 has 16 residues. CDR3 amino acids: CASSLGDFRSYNEQFF. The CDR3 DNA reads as TGCGCCAGCAGCCTAGGGGACTTTCGCTCCTACAATGAGCAGTTCTTC.

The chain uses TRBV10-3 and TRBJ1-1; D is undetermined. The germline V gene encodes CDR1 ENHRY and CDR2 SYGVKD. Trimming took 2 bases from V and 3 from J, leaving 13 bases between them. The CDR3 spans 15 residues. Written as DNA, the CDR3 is TGTGCCATCAGTGAGGGAGGACGGGCCGACACTGAAGCTTTCTTT. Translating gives CAISEGGRADTEAFF.

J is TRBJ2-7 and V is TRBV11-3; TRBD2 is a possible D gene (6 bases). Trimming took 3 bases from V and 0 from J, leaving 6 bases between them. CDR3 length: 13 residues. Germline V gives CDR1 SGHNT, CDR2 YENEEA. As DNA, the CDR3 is TGTGCCAGCAGCTTGCGGGACTCCTACGAGCAGTACTTC. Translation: CASSLRDSYEQYF.

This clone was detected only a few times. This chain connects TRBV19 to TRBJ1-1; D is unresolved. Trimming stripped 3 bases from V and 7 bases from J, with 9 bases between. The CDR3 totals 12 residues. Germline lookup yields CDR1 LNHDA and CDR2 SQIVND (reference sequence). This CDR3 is CASSIGTVEAFF. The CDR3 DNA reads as TGTGCCAGTAGTATCGGAACAGTTGAAGCTTTCTTT.

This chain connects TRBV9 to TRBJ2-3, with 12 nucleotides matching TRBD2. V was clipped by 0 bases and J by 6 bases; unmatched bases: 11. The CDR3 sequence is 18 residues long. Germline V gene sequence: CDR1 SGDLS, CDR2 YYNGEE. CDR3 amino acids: CASSVAPTRTSGADTQYF. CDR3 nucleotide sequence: TGTGCCAGCAGCGTAGCCCCAACCAGGACTAGCGGGGCCGATACGCAGTATTTT.

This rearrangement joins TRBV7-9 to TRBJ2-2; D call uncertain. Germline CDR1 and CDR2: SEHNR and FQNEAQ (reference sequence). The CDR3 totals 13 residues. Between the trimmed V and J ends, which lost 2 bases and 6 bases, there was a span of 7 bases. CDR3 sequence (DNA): TGTGCCAGCAGCTTAATAGAGGCCGGGGAGCTGTTTTTT. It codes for CASSLIEAGELFF.

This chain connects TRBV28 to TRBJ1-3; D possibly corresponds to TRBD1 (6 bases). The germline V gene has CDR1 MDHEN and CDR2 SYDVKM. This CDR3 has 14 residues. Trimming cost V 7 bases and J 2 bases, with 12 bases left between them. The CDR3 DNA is TGTGCCAGCACCGAAACAGGGACTGGAAACACCATATATTTT. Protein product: CASTETGTGNTIYF.

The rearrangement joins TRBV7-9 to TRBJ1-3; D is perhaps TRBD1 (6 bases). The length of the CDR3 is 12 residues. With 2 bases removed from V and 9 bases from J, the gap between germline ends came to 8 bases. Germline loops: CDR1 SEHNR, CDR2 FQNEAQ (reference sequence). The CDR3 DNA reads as TGTGCCAGCAGCTTAACAGGGTCCACCATATATTTT. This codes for CASSLTGSTIYF.

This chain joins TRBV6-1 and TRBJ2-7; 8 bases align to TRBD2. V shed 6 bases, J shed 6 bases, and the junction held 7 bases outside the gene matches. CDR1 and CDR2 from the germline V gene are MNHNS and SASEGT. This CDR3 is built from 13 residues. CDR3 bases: TGTGCCAGCAGGGGAGATACTAGCGGCGAGCAGTACTTC. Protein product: CASRGDTSGEQYF.

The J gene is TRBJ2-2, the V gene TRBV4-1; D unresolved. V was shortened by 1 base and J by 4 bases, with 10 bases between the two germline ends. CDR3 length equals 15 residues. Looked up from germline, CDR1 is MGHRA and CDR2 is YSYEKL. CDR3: CASSQGLRLTGELFF. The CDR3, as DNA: TGCGCCAGCAGCCAAGGCCTCAGACTCACCGGGGAGCTGTTTTTT.

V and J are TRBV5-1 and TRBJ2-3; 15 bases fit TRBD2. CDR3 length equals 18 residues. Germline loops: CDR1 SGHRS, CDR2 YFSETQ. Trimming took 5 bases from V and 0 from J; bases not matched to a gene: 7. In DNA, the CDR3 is TGCGCCAGCAGTTTTGGGACTAGCGGGAGGACTAGCACAGATACGCAGTATTTT. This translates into CASSFGTSGRTSTDTQYF.

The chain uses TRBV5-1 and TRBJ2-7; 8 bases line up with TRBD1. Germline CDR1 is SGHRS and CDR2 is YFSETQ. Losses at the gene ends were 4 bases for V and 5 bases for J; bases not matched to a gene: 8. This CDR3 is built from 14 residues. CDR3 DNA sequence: TGCGCCAGCAGCCCGGATGGACAGGGCAACGAGCAGTACTTC. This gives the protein CASSPDGQGNEQYF.

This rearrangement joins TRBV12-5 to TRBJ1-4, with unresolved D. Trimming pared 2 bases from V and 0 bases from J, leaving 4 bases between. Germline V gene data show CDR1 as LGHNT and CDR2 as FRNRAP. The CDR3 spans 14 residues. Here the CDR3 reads CASGLFTTNEKLFF. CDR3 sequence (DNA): TGTGCTAGTGGTTTGTTTACAACTAATGAAAAACTGTTTTTT.

Here the CDR3 DNA reads TGCAGCGCCCGGACTACCACAGATACGCAGTATTTT. This encodes CSARTTTDTQYF. V usage is TRBV29-1 and J usage is TRBJ2-3, with D perhaps matching TRBD2 (6 bases). CDR1 and CDR2 (germline): SQVTM, ANQGSEA. CDR3 length: 12 residues. Trimming removed 7 bases from V and 2 bases from J, with 10 bases in between.

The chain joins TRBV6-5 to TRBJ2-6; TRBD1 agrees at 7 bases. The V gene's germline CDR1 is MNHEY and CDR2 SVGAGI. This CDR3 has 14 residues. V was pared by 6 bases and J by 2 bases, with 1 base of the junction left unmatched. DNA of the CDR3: TGTGCCAGCAGGGGGACAGCTGGGGCCAACGTCCTGACTTTC. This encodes CASRGTAGANVLTF.

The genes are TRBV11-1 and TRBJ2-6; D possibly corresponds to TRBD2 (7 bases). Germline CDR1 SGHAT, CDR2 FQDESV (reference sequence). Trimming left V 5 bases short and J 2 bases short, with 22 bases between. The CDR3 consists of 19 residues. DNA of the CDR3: TGTGCCAGCAGCCTAAATAAAGGGAGGGGGGTCCCTGGGGCCAACGTCCTGACTTTC. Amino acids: CASSLNKGRGVPGANVLTF.